This T cell receptor (beta chain) came from a study of T and B cells in COVID-19 patients. BIOMED2 TRB-A/B primer pools were used in multiplex TRB PCR. TCRdb reprocessed the multiplex PCR reads with MiXCR, giving one entry per CDR3 protein. The data show 13,000 or so distinct CDR3 sequences, with about 25% seen just once and 3.5% to 5% held by the top ten. Overall study results and limits: The recovered cohort had under 3,000 exclusive TCR clusters, including 30 to 40 low generation probability clusters.

From blood, roughly 220-550 ng of genomic DNA served as TRB template. This clonotype was picked up a small number of times. Its matching antigen is unknown. Sequencing was carried out using blood. This clonotype was sampled from a human donor who had recovered from COVID-19.

The CDR3 DNA reads as TGCGCCAGCAGCCCCCAGACTAGCGGGACCGGGGAGCTGTTTTTT. As protein: CASSPQTSGTGELFF. The gene calls are TRBV4-1 and TRBJ2-2, with 10 bases aligning to TRBD2. Germline values: CDR1 MGHRA, CDR2 YSYEKL. Losses at the gene ends were 4 bases for V and 5 bases for J; bases not matched to a gene: 4. The CDR3 loop spans 15 amino acids.